The 29 T cell receptor beta chains reported below all come from one sample, sequenced in a study of cytomegalovirus exposure and HLA in healthy donors. The PCR made use of 60 Vbeta and 13 Jbeta primers. Method: immunoSEQ multiplex PCR; TCRdb's copy keeps in-frame clones and lacks some. The sample records some 150,000 clones, 80% being singletons. Sequenced sample: PBMCs. The source of these receptors is a man aged 25 to 40 in good health and CMV-seronegative.

The V and J genes are TRBV5-1 and TRBJ2-7; 7 bases map to TRBD1. The germline V gene has CDR1 SGHRS and CDR2 YFSETQ. The CDR3 has 14 residues. The J segment lost 7 bases and the V segment lost 7 bases, leaving 14 bases of the junction unmatched. The CDR3: CASSGRGPGMEQYF. CDR3 coding DNA: TGCGCCAGCTCCGGTAGGGGGCCCGGAATGGAGCAGTACTTC. Supplemented by reference TRBV5-1 and TRBJ2-7, the full variable domain reads KAGVTQTPRYLIKTRGQQVTLSCSPISGHRSVSWYQQTPGQGLQFLFEYFSETQRNKGNFPGRFSGRQFSNSRSEMNVSTLELGDSALYLCASSGRGPGMEQYFGPGTRLTVT.

The rearrangement links TRBV10-2 to TRBJ2-6; D perhaps matches TRBD1 (7 bases). Trimming removed 2 bases at V and 0 bases at J, with 14 bases between. Germline CDR1 is WSHSY and CDR2 is SAAADI. The CDR3 runs 18 residues. Here the CDR3 DNA reads TGCGCCAGCAGTGAGGGAGGGACAGCTAGCTCTGGGGCCAACGTCCTGACTTTC. It translates to CASSEGGTASSGANVLTF.

The table lists this clone with a few counts. The chain has TRBV19 and TRBJ2-3; possible D gene TRBD1, 6 bases. Germline assignment: CDR1 LNHDA and CDR2 SQIVND (reference sequence). V dropped 5 bases and J dropped 3 bases, with 9 bases sitting between them. The CDR3 has 13 amino acids. In DNA, the CDR3 is TGTGCCAGTAGTCCCGGACAGACAGATACGCAGTATTTT. This encodes CASSPGQTDTQYF.

V is TRBV5-4 and J is TRBJ2-7, with TRBD2 matching over 10 bases. Unmatched junction bases numbered 8, after V lost 0 bases and J lost 8 bases. This CDR3 comprises 15 residues. Germline V CDR1 and CDR2: SGHNT, YYREEE (reference sequence). The CDR3 is CASSLASGRGEKQYF. In DNA, the CDR3 is TGTGCCAGCAGCTTGGCTAGCGGGAGAGGCGAAAAGCAGTACTTC.

This clone appeared a single time. For the CDR3, the DNA is TGTGCCAGCAGCCAGACCATGGGGAGCTCCTATAATTCACCCCTCCACTTT. This gives the protein CASSQTMGSSYNSPLHF. V and J are TRBV11-1 and TRBJ1-6; D remains unclear. Germline V lookup: CDR1 SGHAT, CDR2 FQDESV (reference sequence). The CDR3 consists of 17 residues. Trimming pared 5 bases from V and 0 bases from J, leaving 14 bases between.

The chain uses TRBV28 and TRBJ1-3; D remains unclear. Trimming pared 5 bases from V and 0 bases from J, leaving 8 bases between. This CDR3 is 14 amino acids long. Germline values: CDR1 MDHEN, CDR2 SYDVKM. CDR3 sequence (DNA): TGTGCCAGCAGTCCCTACGACTCTGGAAACACCATATATTTT. It translates to CASSPYDSGNTIYF.

In its sample, this clone was seen a few times. V usage is TRBV6-5 and J usage is TRBJ1-2; 12 bases align to TRBD1. The CDR3 is 15 amino acids. Trimming took 6 bases from V and 4 from J; bases not matched to a gene: 6. CDR1 is MNHEY and CDR2 is SVGAGI in the germline V gene. The CDR3 sequence is CASRKGTGGVYGYTF. CDR3 bases: TGTGCCAGCAGGAAAGGGACAGGGGGCGTCTATGGCTACACCTTC.

V gene TRBV5-5 combines with J gene TRBJ2-2, with D perhaps matching TRBD1 (6 bases). Trimming shortened V by 4 bases and J by 5 bases, and 15 bases separated the two germline ends. CDR3 length: 15 residues. Germline V lookup: CDR1 SGHKS, CDR2 YYEKEE (reference sequence). The CDR3 reads CASSLRTETTGELFF. The CDR3 DNA sequence: TGTGCCAGCAGCCTGAGGACAGAGACTACCGGGGAGCTGTTTTTT.

The chain combines TRBV7-8 with TRBJ2-7; unclear D gene. V was clipped by 4 bases and J by 1 base, with 5 bases between them. From germline, CDR1 is SGHVS and CDR2 FQNEAQ. This CDR3 comprises 12 residues. This CDR3 reads CASSYGSYEQYF. CDR3 coding DNA: TGTGCCAGCAGCTACGGGTCCTACGAGCAGTACTTC.

The chain combines TRBV9 with TRBJ1-1, with D perhaps TRBD1 (5 bases). Germline V lookup: CDR1 SGDLS, CDR2 YYNGEE. V dropped 0 bases and J dropped 4 bases, with 10 bases sitting between them. The CDR3 runs 14 residues. CDR3 residues: CASSVAERGTEAFF. The CDR3 DNA sequence: TGTGCCAGCAGCGTAGCTGAAAGGGGCACTGAAGCTTTCTTT.

J is TRBJ1-1 and V is TRBV5-6; no definite D call. V was clipped by 0 bases and J by 6 bases, with 3 bases between them. In germline, CDR1 is SGHDT, CDR2 YYEEEE. This CDR3 spans 11 amino acids. The CDR3 reads CASSLASEAFF. CDR3 nucleotides: TGTGCCAGCAGCTTGGCCTCTGAAGCTTTCTTT.

The chain uses TRBV28 and TRBJ2-1; 7 bases are shared with TRBD1. The germline V gene encodes CDR1 MDHEN and CDR2 SYDVKM. CDR3 size: 12 residues. V lost 4 bases and J lost 11; bases outside the gene matches: 5. This CDR3 reads CASSYTGVKQFF. DNA for the CDR3: TGTGCCAGCAGTTATACAGGGGTGAAGCAGTTCTTC.

The genes are TRBV19 and TRBJ2-3; TRBD2 agrees at 9 bases. Germline V gene sequence: CDR1 LNHDA, CDR2 SQIVND (reference sequence). This CDR3 has 16 residues. Trimming at V came to 10 bases and at J to 4 bases, leaving 15 bases not matched to a gene. The CDR3 sequence: CATEGGSGGVADTQYF. CDR3 DNA: TGTGCCACTGAGGGGGGTAGCGGGGGAGTAGCAGATACGCAGTATTTT. The full variable domain, its missing parts supplied by reference TRBV19 and TRBJ2-3, is DGGITQSPKYLFRKEGQNVTLSCEQNLNHDAMYWYRQDPGQGLRLIYYSQIVNDFQKGDIAEGYSVSREKKESFPLTVTSAQKNPTAFYLCATEGGSGGVADTQYFGPGTRLTVL.

The V call is TRBV27, the J call TRBJ2-3; TRBD2 aligns across 10 bases. Germline V gives CDR1 MNHEY, CDR2 SMNVEV (reference sequence). V was pared by 2 bases and J by 3 bases, with 8 bases of the junction left unmatched. This CDR3 contains 17 residues. Here the CDR3 reads CASSLIQAGGPTDTQYF. CDR3 coding DNA: TGTGCCAGCAGTTTAATTCAAGCGGGAGGGCCAACAGATACGCAGTATTTT.

This clone has only a few counts. The J gene is TRBJ2-7, the V gene TRBV6-6, with 13 nucleotides matching TRBD2. After removal of 6 bases from V and 4 bases from J, the junction contained 6 bases not matched to a gene. Germline assignment: CDR1 MNHNY and CDR2 SVGAGI (reference sequence). This CDR3 is 15 amino acids long. The chain's CDR3 is CASRGTSGNAYEQYF. The CDR3 DNA is TGTGCCAGCAGGGGGACTAGCGGGAACGCGTACGAGCAGTACTTC.

In regard to this clone: Being one base from a much bigger clone, this may be a read error. The chain joins TRBV7-2 to TRBJ1-6; 11 nucleotides agree with TRBD1. V lost 5 bases to trimming and J lost 9 bases; unmatched junction nucleotides: 3. The germline gives CDR1 SGHTA, CDR2 FQGNSA. CDR3 length: 14 residues. As DNA, the CDR3 is TGTGCCAGCAGCCCCGGGACAGGGGGTTCACCCCTCCACTTT. Its translation is CASSPGTGGSPLHF.

This chain uses TRBV19 with TRBJ1-2; 10 bases are a match to TRBD1. J lost 5 bases, V lost 5 bases, and 8 bases had no gene match. This CDR3 comprises 15 residues. Per germline, CDR1 LNHDA and CDR2 SQIVND (reference sequence). The chain's CDR3 is CASSSRQGATYGYTF. CDR3 coding DNA: TGTGCCAGTAGTTCCAGACAGGGGGCTACGTATGGCTACACCTTC.

The chain couples TRBV7-9 to TRBJ1-1; possible D gene TRBD1, 6 bases. CDR3 length: 16 amino acids. V gave up 3 bases and J gave up 0 bases, with 14 bases separating them. Looked up from germline, CDR1 is SEHNR and CDR2 is FQNEAQ (reference sequence). As DNA, the CDR3 is TGTGCCAGCAGCTTTACCCGAGGGGGGGTGAACACTGAAGCTTTCTTT. Translated: CASSFTRGGVNTEAFF.

The DNA of the CDR3 is TGTGCCAGCAGTTTAGGTCCGCGAAACTATGGCTACACCTTC. The encoded protein is CASSLGPRNYGYTF. The rearrangement joins TRBV27 to TRBJ1-2, with D unclear. There are 14 residues in the CDR3. V lost 2 bases to trimming and J lost 2 bases, with 9 bases between them. Germline V CDR1 and CDR2: MNHEY, SMNVEV (reference sequence).

The sample holds one count of this clone. The chain couples TRBV28 to TRBJ2-3; the D gene is possibly TRBD1 (5 bases). The CDR3 is 13 amino acids. Trimming shortened V by 7 bases and J by 4 bases, and 12 bases separated the two germline ends. Per the germline V gene, CDR1 is MDHEN and CDR2 is SYDVKM. The CDR3 sequence is CASKGSAPDTQYF. The DNA of the CDR3 is TGTGCCAGCAAGGGGTCCGCTCCAGATACGCAGTATTTT. The whole variable domain, filled in from reference TRBV28 and TRBJ2-3, reads DVKVTQSSRYLVKRTGEKVFLECVQDMDHENMFWYRQDPGLGLRLIYFSYDVKMKEKGDIPEGYSVSREKKERFSLILESASTNQTSMYLCASKGSAPDTQYFGPGTRLTVL.

V and J are TRBV6-5 and TRBJ2-7, with TRBD1 as a possible D gene (6 bases). The CDR3 is 14 residues long. V lost 6 bases and J 3 bases, leaving 15 bases between the germline ends. Germline-derived CDR1 and CDR2 are MNHEY and SVGAGI. The CDR3 loop reads CASRHTGHGYEQYF. CDR3 DNA sequence: TGTGCCAGCAGACACACGGGACACGGCTACGAGCAGTACTTC.

The genes are TRBV5-1 and TRBJ2-2, with D possibly TRBD2 on 5 matching bases. There are 13 residues in the CDR3. Germline CDR1 is SGHRS and CDR2 is YFSETQ. Deletions cut 4 bases from V and 4 bases from J, with 8 bases between. The DNA for the CDR3 is TGCGCCAGCAGCGGCGGAGGCACCGGGGAGCTGTTTTTT. Its protein product is CASSGGGTGELFF. Supplemented by reference TRBV5-1 and TRBJ2-2, the full variable domain reads KAGVTQTPRYLIKTRGQQVTLSCSPISGHRSVSWYQQTPGQGLQFLFEYFSETQRNKGNFPGRFSGRQFSNSRSEMNVSTLELGDSALYLCASSGGGTGELFFGEGSRLTVL.

The chain uses TRBV18 and TRBJ1-2; no definite D call. This CDR3 comprises 16 residues. The germline V and J ends were trimmed by 3 bases and 3 bases, with 17 bases remaining between them. Germline V gene sequence: CDR1 KGHSH, CDR2 LQKENI. CDR3 nucleotides: TGTGCCAGCTCACCCCAAATCAGGCTTTCGGACTATGGCTACACCTTC. Residues: CASSPQIRLSDYGYTF.

The chain has TRBV4-3 and TRBJ2-1, with D tentatively TRBD2 (7 bases). The CDR3 is 19 amino acids. V shed 0 bases and J shed 2 bases, with 20 bases lying between them. Germline V CDR1 and CDR2: LGHNA, YSLEER. The CDR3 bases are TGCGCCAGCAGCCAAGATGACCCGCGGTGGCGGGGGCCCTACAATGAGCAGTTCTTC. Amino acids: CASSQDDPRWRGPYNEQFF.

This clone has just one count. The chain employs TRBV10-3 and TRBJ2-2; no reliable D call. The germline gives CDR1 ENHRY, CDR2 SYGVKD. V was pared by 0 bases and J by 5 bases, with 4 bases between. The CDR3 is 13 amino acids. The CDR3 is CAISESITGELFF. The DNA of the CDR3 is TGTGCCATCAGTGAGTCTATAACCGGGGAGCTGTTTTTT.

CDR3 DNA: TGTGCCAGCAGCCGGGGACAGGGAGGGACTGAAGCTTTCTTT. Amino acid sequence: CASSRGQGGTEAFF. This sequence joins TRBV5-4 and TRBJ1-1, with 9 positions matching TRBD1. Germline trimming cut 4 bases from V and 5 bases from J; bases unmatched to any gene: 6. The CDR3 is made up of 14 amino acids. Germline CDR1 reads SGHNT; CDR2 reads YYREEE (reference sequence).

The chain is built from TRBV5-4 and TRBJ1-1; no firm D call. Germline assignment: CDR1 SGHNT and CDR2 YYREEE (reference sequence). Trimming removed 3 bases at V and 5 bases at J, with 14 bases between. The CDR3 runs 14 residues. CDR3 in amino acids: CASSSYKRGTEAFF. CDR3 coding DNA: TGTGCCAGCAGCTCCTACAAGCGGGGAACTGAAGCTTTCTTT.

The chain combines TRBV6-1 with TRBJ1-5; D unresolved. There are 11 residues in the CDR3. From germline, CDR1 is MNHNS and CDR2 SASEGT. Trimming stripped 8 bases from V and 8 bases from J, with 10 bases between. The CDR3 loop is CASAVREPQHF. CDR3 DNA sequence: TGTGCCAGCGCGGTTAGAGAGCCCCAGCATTTT.

The V and J genes are TRBV10-3 and TRBJ1-2, with TRBD1 matching 7 bases. V lost 0 bases to trimming and J lost 7 bases; unmatched junction nucleotides: 8. CDR3 size: 15 residues. CDR1 and CDR2 (germline): ENHRY, SYGVKD. CDR3 DNA sequence: TGTGCCATCAGTGAGTCGACAGGGCAGTTTGCTGGCTACACCTTC. This gives the protein CAISESTGQFAGYTF.